A selection of T cell receptor beta chains follows, all from one sample in a study of cytomegalovirus exposure and HLA in healthy donors. Method: immunoSEQ multiplex PCR; TCRdb's copy keeps in-frame clones and lacks some. The sample has some 170,000 clones, roughly 80% seen once; the top ten hold roughly 3.6%. The sequenced material came from PBMCs. These receptors were obtained from a man aged 25 to 40 in good health and CMV-seropositive. Both conserved end residues are part of each CDR3. Fields, in order: clone size, D gene, CDR3 length, J gene, V gene, CDR3 DNA, CDR3 protein. The D gene is left open where the match is weak. Not all rows give a size; the values are once, few, many and, for expanded clones, a class.

clone size: NA; D gene: NA; CDR3 length: 12; J gene: TRBJ2-2; V gene: TRBV5-4; CDR3 DNA: TGTGCCAGCAGCTTGACAAGCGGGGAGCTGTTTTTT; CDR3 protein: CASSLTSGELFF
clone size: NA; D gene: TRBD1; CDR3 length: 19; J gene: TRBJ1-6; V gene: TRBV7-9; CDR3 DNA: TGTGCCAGCTTTAGTGGGACAGGCAAGGGAAGCTCCTATAATTCACCCCTCCACTTT; CDR3 protein: CASFSGTGKGSSYNSPLHF
clone size: NA; D gene: TRBD2; CDR3 length: 15; J gene: TRBJ2-2; V gene: TRBV6-5; CDR3 DNA: TGTGCCAGCAATTTAGCGGGGTATTCAACCGGGGAGCTGTTTTTT; CDR3 protein: CASNLAGYSTGELFF
clone size: few; D gene: NA; CDR3 length: 14; J gene: TRBJ1-1; V gene: TRBV6-5; CDR3 DNA: TGTGCCAGCAGTTTGTCCAGGGGCGAGACTGAAGCTTTCTTT; CDR3 protein: CASSLSRGETEAFF
clone size: NA; D gene: NA; CDR3 length: 16; J gene: TRBJ1-1; V gene: TRBV5-6; CDR3 DNA: TGTGCCAGCAGCTGGAGGATCCAGATCATGAACACTGAAGCTTTCTTT; CDR3 protein: CASSWRIQIMNTEAFF
clone size: NA; D gene: NA; CDR3 length: 15; J gene: TRBJ1-6; V gene: TRBV5-1; CDR3 DNA: TGCGCCAGCAGCCCCCGGACAGAAAGTAATTCACCCCTCCACTTT; CDR3 protein: CASSPRTESNSPLHF
clone size: NA; D gene: NA; CDR3 length: 13; J gene: TRBJ2-7; V gene: TRBV7-2; CDR3 DNA: TGTGCCAGCAGATCCGCGGGCGTCCACGAGCAGTACTTC; CDR3 protein: CASRSAGVHEQYF
clone size: NA; D gene: TRBD1; CDR3 length: 17; J gene: TRBJ1-6; V gene: TRBV6-1; CDR3 DNA: TGTGCCAGCAGTGAAGCCTTGACAGGGGCGTCGAATTCACCCCTCCACTTT; CDR3 protein: CASSEALTGASNSPLHF
clone size: NA; D gene: TRBD1; CDR3 length: 14; J gene: TRBJ2-7; V gene: TRBV28; CDR3 DNA: TGTGCCAGCAGGGGACAGGGAACTGACTACGAGCAGTACTTC; CDR3 protein: CASRGQGTDYEQYF
clone size: NA; D gene: NA; CDR3 length: 14; J gene: TRBJ2-7; V gene: TRBV28; CDR3 DNA: TGTGCCAGCAGTTTAGGAGGGTACCCCTACGAGCAGTACTTC; CDR3 protein: CASSLGGYPYEQYF
clone size: NA; D gene: TRBD1; CDR3 length: 14; J gene: TRBJ2-2; V gene: TRBV4-1; CDR3 DNA: TGCGCCAGCAGCCACGGACAGGGGAGCGGGGAGCTGTTTTTT; CDR3 protein: CASSHGQGSGELFF
clone size: NA; D gene: TRBD1; CDR3 length: 14; J gene: TRBJ2-5; V gene: TRBV6-5; CDR3 DNA: TGTGCCAGCAGTTCTAGACAGGGGAGGGAGACCCAGTACTTC; CDR3 protein: CASSSRQGRETQYF
clone size: NA; D gene: NA; CDR3 length: 14; J gene: TRBJ2-2; V gene: TRBV4-1; CDR3 DNA: TGCGCCAGCAGCCTAGGGGTGCCTACCGGGGAGCTGTTTTTT; CDR3 protein: CASSLGVPTGELFF
clone size: few; D gene: NA; CDR3 length: 13; J gene: TRBJ2-3; V gene: TRBV5-1; CDR3 DNA: TGCGCCAGCAGCTCCTTAATAGCAGATACGCAGTATTTT; CDR3 protein: CASSSLIADTQYF
clone size: NA; D gene: TRBD1; CDR3 length: 12; J gene: TRBJ2-7; V gene: TRBV28; CDR3 DNA: TGTGCCAGCAGTGTGACAGGGTTAGAGCAGTACTTC; CDR3 protein: CASSVTGLEQYF
clone size: NA; D gene: NA; CDR3 length: 14; J gene: TRBJ2-7; V gene: TRBV18; CDR3 DNA: TGTGCCAGCTCACCACCGCCCTCAAACTCCGAGCAGTACTTC; CDR3 protein: CASSPPPSNSEQYF
clone size: NA; D gene: TRBD1; CDR3 length: 13; J gene: TRBJ1-4; V gene: TRBV2; CDR3 DNA: TGTGCCAGCATTGACAGGGCCGAAAGAAAACTGTTTTTT; CDR3 protein: CASIDRAERKLFF
clone size: NA; D gene: TRBD1; CDR3 length: 17; J gene: TRBJ2-6; V gene: TRBV5-6; CDR3 DNA: TGTGCCAGCAGCTTCGGGACAGGGGGCTCTGGGGCCAACGTCCTGACTTTC; CDR3 protein: CASSFGTGGSGANVLTF
clone size: NA; D gene: NA; CDR3 length: 13; J gene: TRBJ2-7; V gene: TRBV6-5; CDR3 DNA: TGTGCCAGCAGCCGAGACCTCTCAGGCGAGCAGTACTTC; CDR3 protein: CASSRDLSGEQYF
clone size: NA; D gene: TRBD1; CDR3 length: 15; J gene: TRBJ2-5; V gene: TRBV9; CDR3 DNA: TGTGCCAGCAGCGTTGGGACAGGGGGCTTTGAGACCCAGTACTTC; CDR3 protein: CASSVGTGGFETQYF
clone size: NA; D gene: NA; CDR3 length: 16; J gene: TRBJ2-2; V gene: TRBV15; CDR3 DNA: TGTGCCACCAGCAGAGCCCCGGGGGGCAACACCGGGGAGCTGTTTTTT; CDR3 protein: CATSRAPGGNTGELFF
clone size: NA; D gene: TRBD1; CDR3 length: 13; J gene: TRBJ1-1; V gene: TRBV29-1; CDR3 DNA: TGCAGCGTTCGGGACAGGGGTGACACTGAAGCTTTCTTT; CDR3 protein: CSVRDRGDTEAFF
clone size: NA; D gene: NA; CDR3 length: 13; J gene: TRBJ2-7; V gene: TRBV6-1; CDR3 DNA: TGTGCCAGCAATCAGGGAACGTCCTACGAGCAGTACTTC; CDR3 protein: CASNQGTSYEQYF
clone size: NA; D gene: NA; CDR3 length: 15; J gene: TRBJ2-7; V gene: TRBV7-2; CDR3 DNA: TGTGCCAGCAGCTTAGGGCAGGGGCCCTCCTACGAGCAGTACTTC; CDR3 protein: CASSLGQGPSYEQYF
clone size: few; D gene: NA; CDR3 length: 15; J gene: TRBJ2-1; V gene: TRBV27; CDR3 DNA: TGTGCCAGCAGGGGGGGTAGCGTATTCTACAATGAGCAGTTCTTC; CDR3 protein: CASRGGSVFYNEQFF
clone size: NA; D gene: TRBD1; CDR3 length: 15; J gene: TRBJ1-4; V gene: TRBV7-6; CDR3 DNA: TGTGCCAGCAGCCTACGACAGGGCGGGAATGAAAAACTGTTTTTT; CDR3 protein: CASSLRQGGNEKLFF
clone size: NA; D gene: TRBD1; CDR3 length: 14; J gene: TRBJ2-2; V gene: TRBV5-1; CDR3 DNA: TGCGCCAGCAGCTTGGGACAGGGATCCGGGGAGCTGTTTTTT; CDR3 protein: CASSLGQGSGELFF
clone size: NA; D gene: TRBD2; CDR3 length: 14; J gene: TRBJ2-3; V gene: TRBV5-1; CDR3 DNA: TGCGCCAGCAGATTAGCGGGGTCAACAGATACGCAGTATTTT; CDR3 protein: CASRLAGSTDTQYF
clone size: NA; D gene: TRBD1; CDR3 length: 17; J gene: TRBJ1-5; V gene: TRBV10-3; CDR3 DNA: TGTGCCATCAGTGTGGATAGGGGGCAGCTTAGCAATCAGCCCCAGCATTTT; CDR3 protein: CAISVDRGQLSNQPQHF
clone size: NA; D gene: TRBD1; CDR3 length: 15; J gene: TRBJ1-3; V gene: TRBV6-6; CDR3 DNA: TGTGCCAGCAGGTTGACAGGGGGCTCAGGAAACACCATATATTTT; CDR3 protein: CASRLTGGSGNTIYF
clone size: NA; D gene: NA; CDR3 length: 11; J gene: TRBJ2-2; V gene: TRBV6-5; CDR3 DNA: TGTGCCAGCAGAAACAGAGCTGAGCTGTTTTTT; CDR3 protein: CASRNRAELFF
clone size: once; D gene: TRBD2; CDR3 length: 15; J gene: TRBJ2-1; V gene: TRBV11-3; CDR3 DNA: TGTGCCAGCAGCTCCGGGACTAGCGGGGTGGATGAGCAGTTCTTC; CDR3 protein: CASSSGTSGVDEQFF
clone size: NA; D gene: TRBD2; CDR3 length: 14; J gene: TRBJ2-7; V gene: TRBV30; CDR3 DNA: TGTGCCTGGAGTCCCCCCGGGGGGTACTACGAGCAGTACTTC; CDR3 protein: CAWSPPGGYYEQYF
clone size: NA; D gene: NA; CDR3 length: 14; J gene: TRBJ2-7; V gene: TRBV27; CDR3 DNA: TGTGCCAGCAGTTTCCAGGGTAGCTCCTACGAGCAGTACTTC; CDR3 protein: CASSFQGSSYEQYF
clone size: NA; D gene: NA; CDR3 length: 12; J gene: TRBJ1-2; V gene: TRBV7-2; CDR3 DNA: TGTGCCAGCAGCATGACAGGCTATGGCTACACCTTC; CDR3 protein: CASSMTGYGYTF
clone size: NA; D gene: TRBD1; CDR3 length: 16; J gene: TRBJ1-3; V gene: TRBV9; CDR3 DNA: TGTGCCAGCAGTGAGGGGACAGGGGCCGATGGAAACACCATATATTTT; CDR3 protein: CASSEGTGADGNTIYF
clone size: NA; D gene: TRBD1; CDR3 length: 15; J gene: TRBJ1-5; V gene: TRBV19; CDR3 DNA: TGTGCCAGTAGTATCCCGACAGGGAACAATCAGCCCCAGCATTTT; CDR3 protein: CASSIPTGNNQPQHF
clone size: NA; D gene: TRBD1; CDR3 length: 15; J gene: TRBJ2-2; V gene: TRBV28; CDR3 DNA: TGTGCCAGCAACCAACAGCAGGGGGCGACCGGGGAGCTGTTTTTT; CDR3 protein: CASNQQQGATGELFF
clone size: NA; D gene: NA; CDR3 length: 13; J gene: TRBJ2-5; V gene: TRBV30; CDR3 DNA: TGTGCCTGGAGTCAGGGGCGCGGAGAGACCCAGTACTTC; CDR3 protein: CAWSQGRGETQYF
clone size: NA; D gene: NA; CDR3 length: 15; J gene: TRBJ1-1; V gene: TRBV5-1; CDR3 DNA: TGCGCCAGCACCGTTGGTAGGGGCCCCTACACTGAAGCTTTCTTT; CDR3 protein: CASTVGRGPYTEAFF
clone size: NA; D gene: NA; CDR3 length: 12; J gene: TRBJ2-5; V gene: TRBV7-6; CDR3 DNA: TGTGCCAGCAGCTTAGAACAGGAGACCCAGTACTTC; CDR3 protein: CASSLEQETQYF